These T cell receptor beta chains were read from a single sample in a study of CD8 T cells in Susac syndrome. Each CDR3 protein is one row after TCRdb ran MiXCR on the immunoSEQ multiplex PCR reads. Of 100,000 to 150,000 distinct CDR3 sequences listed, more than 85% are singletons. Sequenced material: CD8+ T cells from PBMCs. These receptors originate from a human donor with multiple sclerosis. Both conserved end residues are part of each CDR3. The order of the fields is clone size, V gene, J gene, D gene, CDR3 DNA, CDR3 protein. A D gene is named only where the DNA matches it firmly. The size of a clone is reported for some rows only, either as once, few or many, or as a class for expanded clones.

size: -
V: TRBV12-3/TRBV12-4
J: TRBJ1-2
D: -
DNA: TGTGCCAGCAGTCCTAACAGGGAGGGTGGCTACACCTTC
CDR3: CASSPNREGGYTF

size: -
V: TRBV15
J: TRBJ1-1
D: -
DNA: TGTGCCACCAGCTATTCCCGATCAGGGTGGGGCGCTGAAGCTTTCTTT
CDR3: CATSYSRSGWGAEAFF

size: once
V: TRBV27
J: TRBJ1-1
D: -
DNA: TGTGCCAGCAGTTTATCCACAAGGGGACGGGAAGCTTTCTTT
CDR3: CASSLSTRGREAFF

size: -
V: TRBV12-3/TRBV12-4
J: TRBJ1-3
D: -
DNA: TGTGCCAGCAGTTCGGACAGCTTCTCTGGAAACACCATATATTTT
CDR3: CASSSDSFSGNTIYF

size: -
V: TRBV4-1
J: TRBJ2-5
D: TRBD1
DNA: TGCGCCAGCAGCCTCAGGCAGGGGGCAATCCAAGAGACCCAGTACTTC
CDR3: CASSLRQGAIQETQYF

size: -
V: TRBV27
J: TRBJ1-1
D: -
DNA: TGTGCCAGCAGTTTGAATTTCGGGGGCTGGGTACGGGACACTGAAGCTTTCTTT
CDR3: CASSLNFGGWVRDTEAFF

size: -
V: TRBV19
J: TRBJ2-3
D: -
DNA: TGTGCCAGTAGTTCCGATAACCAGCTGCTACCTAGCACAGATACGCAGTATTTT
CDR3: CASSSDNQLLPSTDTQYF

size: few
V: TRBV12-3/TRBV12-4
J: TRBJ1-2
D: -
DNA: TGTGCCAGCAGTCGACGAACAGAGCCCCTGGGCTATGGCTACACCTTC
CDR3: CASSRRTEPLGYGYTF

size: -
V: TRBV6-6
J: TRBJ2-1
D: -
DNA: TGTGCCAGCACCCCAACGTTCAGGGGTTTCTACAATGAGCAGTTCTTC
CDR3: CASTPTFRGFYNEQFF

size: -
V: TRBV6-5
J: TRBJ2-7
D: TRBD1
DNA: TGTGCCAGCAGTTACTCACGAGGCGAGATAGGCTGGACAGGGTCCTCCGAGCAGTACTTC
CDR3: CASSYSRGEIGWTGSSEQYF

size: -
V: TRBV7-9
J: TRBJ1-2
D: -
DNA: TGTGCCAGCACCCAGCTAGGGTACTCCTATGGCTACACCTTC
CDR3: CASTQLGYSYGYTF

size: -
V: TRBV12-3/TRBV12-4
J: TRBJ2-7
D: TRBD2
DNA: TGTGCCAGCAGTTCCCAGGCGGGAGGCGAGCAGTACTTC
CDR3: CASSSQAGGEQYF

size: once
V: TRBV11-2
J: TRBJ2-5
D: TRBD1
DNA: TGTGCCAGCAGCTTAGTCTCAGGGGGCCAAGAGACCCAGTACTTC
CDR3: CASSLVSGGQETQYF